Sequencing of this TCR beta chain was carried out in a study of OX40 agonist ivuxolimab in advanced cancers. About the research overall: The dose-escalation cohort had hepatocellular carcinoma, melanoma, renal cell or head and neck cancer.

Individuals having autoimmune disease history or systemic immunosuppression were not enrolled. This clone has just a few counts. Its target is unknown. Here immunoSEQ multiplex PCR was the method, and the copy in TCRdb shows in-frame clones only, minus some. The sample has approximately 94,000 clones; less than 95% are singletons. Study-level points and caveats: Low clonal expansion, among the lowest seen, marked partial responders at 0.1-3.0 mg/kg. Clonal expansion by week 6 occurred in CD4+ and CD8+ blood T cells (at 0.1 to 3.0 mg/kg).

The receptor was derived from an adult with an advanced solid tumor such as melanoma, head and neck, liver or kidney cancer. The sequenced sample was CD4+ or CD8+ T cells sorted from blood, obtained in a trial of the OX40 agonist ivuxolimab.

This CDR3 reads CASSPEPDSHGYTF. The DNA for the CDR3 is TGCGCCAGCAGTCCCGAACCAGATTCTCATGGCTACACCTTC. This sequence joins TRBV5-1 and TRBJ1-2; D is unclear. CDR1 SGHRS and CDR2 YFSETQ come from the germline V gene. Trimming pared 5 bases from V and 6 bases from J, leaving 17 bases between. The CDR3 extends over 14 amino acids.